This note documents a single T cell receptor (beta chain) sequence. The same CDR3 can be traced to other DNA sequences in this sample. Subsets obtained from CD4+ cells comprised CD45RA+ naive and CD45RA-negative memory cells. This record belongs to a study of shared clonotypes between healthy human individuals. The method was immunoSEQ multiplex PCR; TCRdb's version includes in-frame clones alone and lacks a portion of them. The data show about 2.4 million clones, approximately 93% seen once. CDR3 length: 14 residues. Germline CDR1 ENHRY, CDR2 SYGVKD. The V and J ends lost 3 bases and 1 base respectively, with 9 bases between them.

This rearrangement joins TRBV10-3 to TRBJ1-1; no definite D call. Material: naive CD4+ T cells from PBMCs. As for subset: CD45RA+ positively selected. The source is a man between 18 and 35 years old in good health. Some clones in this sample may be carry-over from other donors' samples. In DNA, the CDR3 is TGTGCCATCAGTGACCCCCCAGAGAACACTGAAGCTTTCTTT. Its translation is CAISDPPENTEAFF.